This T cell receptor beta chain was retrieved from a study of T cell repertoires in cytomegalovirus infection. TCRdb reprocessed the reads via MiXCR and lists one record per CDR3 protein. The sample records roughly 920,000 distinct CDR3 sequences, roughly 30% being singletons. Comment on this clonotype: What it recognizes is unknown.

The germline CDR1 and CDR2 sequences are SGHAT and FQNNGV. V was shortened by 1 base and J by 5 bases, with 13 bases between the two germline ends. CDR3 length: 15 residues. The receptor was isolated from a human donor in good health (CMV status not recorded). Some clones in this sample may be carry-over from other donors' samples. This chain links TRBV11-2 with TRBJ2-3; D possibly corresponds to TRBD2 (5 bases). The sequences come from cultured CD8+ T cells from PBMCs, collected from culture after CMV antigen stimulation. CDR3 bases: TGTGCCAGCAGCTTAGGAGGGTTGGTTCAAGATACGCAGTATTTT. Translation: CASSLGGLVQDTQYF. The complete variable domain, with remaining parts taken from reference TRBV11-2 and TRBJ2-3, reads EAGVAQSPRYKIIEKRQSVAFWCNPISGHATLYWYQQILGQGPKLLIQFQNNGVVDDSQLPKDRFSAERLKGVDSTLKIQPAKLEDSAVYLCASSLGGLVQDTQYFGPGTRLTVL.